These T cell receptor beta chains were read from a single sample in a study of T cells in narcolepsy. Using immunoSEQ multiplex PCR, the repertoire was profiled, and TCRdb retains in-frame clones only, with some absent. Of about 30,000 clones listed, 70% to 80% are singletons. The sample consisted of CD45RA- memory CD4+ T cells from PBMCs. These receptor sequences come from a human donor with narcolepsy. Each CDR3 is given with its conserved first and last residue. A D gene is named only where the DNA matches it firmly. Expanded clones get a size class; other rows say once, few or many, or leave the size out.

v_call: TRBV28; j_call: TRBJ2-1; d_call: TRBD2; clone_size: -; cdr3_aa: CASSQRTGTKQFF; cdr3_nt: TGTGCCAGCAGCCAACGTACCGGGACTAAGCAGTTCTTC
v_call: TRBV2; j_call: TRBJ2-4; d_call: -; clone_size: -; cdr3_aa: CASLEIATGNIQYF; cdr3_nt: TGTGCCAGCCTCGAGATAGCCACAGGGAACATTCAGTACTTC
v_call: TRBV10-3; j_call: TRBJ2-7; d_call: TRBD1; clone_size: few; cdr3_aa: CATHRDRTSYEQYF; cdr3_nt: TGTGCCACCCACCGGGACAGGACCTCCTACGAGCAGTACTTC
v_call: TRBV7-8; j_call: TRBJ1-1; d_call: -; clone_size: -; cdr3_aa: CASSLAQTGGHTEAFF; cdr3_nt: TGTGCCAGCAGCTTAGCGCAGACCGGGGGCCACACTGAAGCTTTCTTT
v_call: TRBV7-8; j_call: TRBJ1-5; d_call: TRBD1; clone_size: -; cdr3_aa: CASRQTTGTAPNQPQHF; cdr3_nt: TGTGCCAGCAGACAAACTACCGGGACAGCTCCTAATCAGCCCCAGCATTTT
v_call: TRBV28; j_call: TRBJ2-7; d_call: TRBD1; clone_size: -; cdr3_aa: CASSRTGGSYEQYF; cdr3_nt: TGTGCCAGCAGTCGGACAGGGGGCTCCTACGAGCAGTACTTC
v_call: TRBV7-2; j_call: TRBJ2-7; d_call: TRBD2; clone_size: -; cdr3_aa: CASSEGGLAGAYEQYF; cdr3_nt: TGTGCCAGCAGCGAGGGGGGGCTAGCGGGAGCATACGAGCAGTACTTC
v_call: TRBV18; j_call: TRBJ1-1; d_call: -; clone_size: -; cdr3_aa: CASSRLQDTEAFF; cdr3_nt: TGTGCCAGCTCAAGACTACAGGACACTGAAGCTTTCTTT
v_call: TRBV11-2; j_call: TRBJ1-3; d_call: -; clone_size: -; cdr3_aa: CASSFRRHSGNTIYF; cdr3_nt: TGTGCCAGCAGCTTTCGGCGCCACTCTGGAAACACCATATATTTT
v_call: TRBV15; j_call: TRBJ1-3; d_call: TRBD1; clone_size: -; cdr3_aa: CATSRRGQGARNTIYF; cdr3_nt: TGTGCCACCAGCAGGAGAGGACAGGGGGCACGAAACACCATATATTTT
v_call: TRBV7-3; j_call: TRBJ1-1; d_call: -; clone_size: -; cdr3_aa: CASSSARDPEAFF; cdr3_nt: TGTGCCAGCAGCTCGGCCAGGGACCCTGAAGCTTTCTTT
v_call: TRBV7-7; j_call: TRBJ2-5; d_call: -; clone_size: -; cdr3_aa: CASSLAQGETQYF; cdr3_nt: TGTGCCAGCAGCTTAGCCCAGGGGGAGACCCAGTACTTC
v_call: TRBV25-1; j_call: TRBJ2-1; d_call: -; clone_size: -; cdr3_aa: CASSESASYNEQFF; cdr3_nt: TGTGCCAGCAGTGAATCGGCTAGCTACAATGAGCAGTTCTTC
v_call: TRBV6-4; j_call: TRBJ1-1; d_call: -; clone_size: -; cdr3_aa: CASSAMANTEAFF; cdr3_nt: TGTGCCAGCAGTGCGATGGCAAACACTGAAGCTTTCTTT
v_call: TRBV5-1; j_call: TRBJ2-5; d_call: -; clone_size: -; cdr3_aa: CASSLGGVQETQYF; cdr3_nt: TGCGCCAGCAGCTTGGGAGGCGTACAAGAGACCCAGTACTTC
v_call: TRBV5-1; j_call: TRBJ2-3; d_call: TRBD1; clone_size: -; cdr3_aa: CASSLTGGYTHTQYF; cdr3_nt: TGCGCCAGCAGCTTGACAGGGGGCTACACTCATACGCAGTATTTT
v_call: TRBV19; j_call: TRBJ1-5; d_call: -; clone_size: -; cdr3_aa: CASKRGPLGQPQHF; cdr3_nt: TGTGCCAGTAAAAGGGGTCCACTGGGCCAGCCCCAGCATTTT
v_call: TRBV10-1; j_call: TRBJ2-6; d_call: -; clone_size: medium-sized; cdr3_aa: CASSEAGANVLTF; cdr3_nt: TGCGCCAGCAGTGAAGCTGGGGCCAACGTCCTGACTTTC
v_call: TRBV11-3; j_call: TRBJ2-5; d_call: -; clone_size: -; cdr3_aa: CASSLGAVRETQYF; cdr3_nt: TGTGCCAGCAGCTTAGGGGCAGTCCGGGAGACCCAGTACTTC
v_call: TRBV4-1; j_call: TRBJ2-2; d_call: -; clone_size: -; cdr3_aa: CASSTPHLPGELFF; cdr3_nt: TGCGCCAGCAGCACACCACACCTACCCGGGGAGCTGTTTTTT
v_call: TRBV19; j_call: TRBJ1-5; d_call: TRBD1; clone_size: few; cdr3_aa: CASSRTGIGQPQHF; cdr3_nt: TGTGCCAGTAGTAGGACAGGGATCGGTCAGCCCCAGCATTTT
v_call: TRBV28; j_call: TRBJ1-3; d_call: -; clone_size: -; cdr3_aa: CASIEQGSGNTIYF; cdr3_nt: TGTGCCAGCATAGAACAGGGTTCTGGAAACACCATATATTTT
v_call: TRBV7-2; j_call: TRBJ2-5; d_call: -; clone_size: -; cdr3_aa: CASSLESVATQYF; cdr3_nt: TGTGCCAGCAGCTTAGAATCGGTTGCGACCCAGTACTTC
v_call: TRBV2; j_call: TRBJ1-3; d_call: -; clone_size: medium-sized; cdr3_aa: CASLSGNTIYF; cdr3_nt: TGTGCCAGCTTAAGTGGAAACACCATATATTTT
v_call: TRBV28; j_call: TRBJ1-5; d_call: TRBD1; clone_size: -; cdr3_aa: CASSPWTGHQPQHF; cdr3_nt: TGTGCCAGCAGTCCCTGGACAGGGCATCAGCCCCAGCATTTT
v_call: TRBV11-3; j_call: TRBJ1-4; d_call: -; clone_size: -; cdr3_aa: CASSFKEFPDEKLFF; cdr3_nt: TGTGCCAGCAGCTTCAAGGAGTTTCCGGATGAAAAACTGTTTTTT
v_call: TRBV27; j_call: TRBJ2-5; d_call: -; clone_size: -; cdr3_aa: CASSRSPVAPRTQYF; cdr3_nt: TGTGCCAGCAGCCGCTCCCCGGTGGCTCCCCGGACCCAGTACTTC
v_call: TRBV11-3; j_call: TRBJ2-1; d_call: -; clone_size: -; cdr3_aa: CASSLAQPNEQFF; cdr3_nt: TGTGCCAGCAGCTTAGCACAACCCAATGAGCAGTTCTTC
v_call: TRBV29-1; j_call: TRBJ1-5; d_call: -; clone_size: -; cdr3_aa: CSVALEGLGPQHF; cdr3_nt: TGCAGCGTTGCCCTGGAGGGCTTGGGACCCCAGCATTTT
v_call: TRBV20-1; j_call: TRBJ2-3; d_call: -; clone_size: -; cdr3_aa: CSARRDTQYF; cdr3_nt: TGCAGTGCTAGACGGGATACGCAGTATTTT
v_call: TRBV14; j_call: TRBJ2-1; d_call: -; clone_size: -; cdr3_aa: CASSQRTGAFDEQFF; cdr3_nt: TGTGCCAGCAGCCAAAGGACGGGAGCATTCGATGAGCAGTTCTTC
v_call: TRBV18; j_call: TRBJ1-2; d_call: -; clone_size: -; cdr3_aa: CASSPPTDGYTF; cdr3_nt: TGTGCCAGCTCACCACCGACAGATGGCTACACCTTC
v_call: TRBV30; j_call: TRBJ1-2; d_call: -; clone_size: -; cdr3_aa: CAWSVGRAHYGYTF; cdr3_nt: TGTGCCTGGAGTGTAGGTCGGGCACATTATGGCTACACCTTC
v_call: TRBV28; j_call: TRBJ2-3; d_call: TRBD2; clone_size: once; cdr3_aa: CASSLSGIKDTQYF; cdr3_nt: TGTGCCAGCAGCCTGAGCGGGATCAAGGATACGCAGTATTTT
v_call: TRBV11-1; j_call: TRBJ2-1; d_call: -; clone_size: -; cdr3_aa: CASRDLPIHEQFF; cdr3_nt: TGTGCCAGCCGGGACCTCCCCATTCATGAGCAGTTCTTC